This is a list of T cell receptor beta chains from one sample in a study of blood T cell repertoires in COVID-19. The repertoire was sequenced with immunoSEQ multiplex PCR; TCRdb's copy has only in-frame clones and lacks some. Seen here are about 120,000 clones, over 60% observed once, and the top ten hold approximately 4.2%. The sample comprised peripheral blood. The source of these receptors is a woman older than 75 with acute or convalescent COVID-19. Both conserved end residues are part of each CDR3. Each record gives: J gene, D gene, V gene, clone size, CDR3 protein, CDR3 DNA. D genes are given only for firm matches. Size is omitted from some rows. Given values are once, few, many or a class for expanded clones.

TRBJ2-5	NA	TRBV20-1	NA	CSASTGTGETQYF	TGCAGTGCCAGTACAGGGACGGGAGAGACCCAGTACTTC
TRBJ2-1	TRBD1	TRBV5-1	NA	CASSSGQNHEQFF	TGCGCCAGCAGCTCGGGACAGAACCATGAGCAGTTCTTC
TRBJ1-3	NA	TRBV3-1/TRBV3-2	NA	CASSPGHSGNTIYF	TGTGCCAGCAGCCCGGGACACTCTGGAAACACCATATATTTT
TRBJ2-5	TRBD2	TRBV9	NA	CASSPRTSGLRTGAQYF	TGTGCCAGCAGCCCAAGGACTAGCGGACTCAGAACAGGGGCCCAGTACTTC
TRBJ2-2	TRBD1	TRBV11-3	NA	CASSLGTGTGELFF	TGTGCCAGCAGCTTAGGGACAGGAACCGGGGAGCTGTTTTTT
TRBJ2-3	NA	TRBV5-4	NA	CASSTTGRASTDTQYF	TGTGCCAGCAGCACCACAGGGCGCGCCAGCACAGATACGCAGTATTTT
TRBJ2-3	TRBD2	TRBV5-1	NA	CASSLVLAGGPEDTQYF	TGCGCCAGCAGCTTGGTGCTAGCGGGAGGGCCGGAGGATACGCAGTATTTT
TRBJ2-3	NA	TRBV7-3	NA	CASSLTGRGDTQYF	TGTGCCAGCAGCTTAACAGGTCGAGGAGATACGCAGTATTTT
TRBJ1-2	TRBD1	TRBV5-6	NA	CASSPGGNYGYTF	TGTGCCAGCAGCCCAGGGGGCAACTATGGCTACACCTTC
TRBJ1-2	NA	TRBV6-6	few	CASSPRGGGGYTF	TGTGCCAGCAGCCCGAGGGGGGGTGGCGGCTACACCTTC
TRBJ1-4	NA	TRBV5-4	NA	CASSLVGDEKLFF	TGTGCCAGCAGCTTGGTCGGGGATGAAAAACTGTTTTTT
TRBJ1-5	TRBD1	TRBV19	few	CASSISSGGQIFF	TGTGCCAGTAGTATAAGCAGTGGGGGACAGATCTTTTTT
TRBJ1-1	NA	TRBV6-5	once	CASSYSGRANTEAFF	TGTGCCAGCAGTTACTCGGGCAGGGCGAACACTGAAGCTTTCTTT
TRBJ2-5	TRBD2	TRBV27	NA	CASTPLAGGETQYF	TGTGCCAGCACCCCTCTAGCGGGCGGGGAGACCCAGTACTTC
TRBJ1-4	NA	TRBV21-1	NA	CASSSRCQGGEKLFF	TGTGCCAGCAGCAGCCGGTGTCAGGGGGGAGAAAAACTGTTTTTT
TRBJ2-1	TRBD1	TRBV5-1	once	CASSPGQGQTYNEQFF	TGCGCCAGCAGTCCAGGACAGGGCCAAACCTACAATGAGCAGTTCTTC
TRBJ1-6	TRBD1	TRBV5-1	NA	CASSPGQGAGYNSPLHF	TGCGCCAGCAGTCCGGGACAGGGGGCCGGCTATAATTCACCCCTCCACTTT
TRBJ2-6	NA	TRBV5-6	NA	CASSWAGVNVLTF	TGTGCCAGCAGCTGGGCAGGGGTCAACGTCCTGACTTTC